The clone carrying this T cell receptor (beta chain) has a handful of counts. Its specificity is not known. This specimen comes from a study of blood T cells in healthy people across ages. Study-wide points: It was the long-lived donors that had more naive CD4+ cells and higher diversity than aged donors.

From germline, CDR1 is SGHAT and CDR2 FQNNGV. This CDR3 has 15 residues. The V and J ends lost 5 bases and 6 bases, in that order; junction bases with no gene match: 12. Peripheral blood was drawn, ten milliliters per donor. A second roughly 7 to 11 cycle PCR used barcoded and J-beta primers. Via MiXCR, TCRdb re-called the 5' RACE reads, giving one row per CDR3 protein. The sample contains fewer than 1.5 million distinct CDR3 sequences, roughly 40% of which appear only once. Sequenced material: blood. The sequence derives from a woman younger than 35 in good health. V and J are TRBV11-2 and TRBJ1-1, with 7 bases fitting TRBD1. The CDR3, as DNA: TGTGCCAGCAGCCCCCGACAGGGATACGGCCCTGAAGCTTTCTTT. This sequence encodes CASSPRQGYGPEAFF. The full variable domain, with the rest looked up from reference TRBV11-2 and TRBJ1-1, is EAGVAQSPRYKIIEKRQSVAFWCNPISGHATLYWYQQILGQGPKLLIQFQNNGVVDDSQLPKDRFSAERLKGVDSTLKIQPAKLEDSAVYLCASSPRQGYGPEAFFGQGTRLTVV.